One T cell receptor (beta chain) is described in this entry. This sample was included in a study of CD4 and CD8 cells across lung adenocarcinoma regions. TCRdb recomputed calls from the PCR reads with MiXCR, one row per CDR3 protein. This repertoire shows some 25,000 distinct CDR3 sequences, 50% to 55% found once; its top ten account for around 42%. Sequenced material: CD8+ T cells from the center of a lung tumor. The source is a male donor with lung adenocarcinoma. The CD4 and CD8 labels of this study may be unreliable.

In DNA, the CDR3 is TGTGCCAGCAGTTCGGGGCTCCAGGGTGTGAGCACCGGGGAGCAGTATTTT. Translated, it gives CASSSGLQGVSTGEQYF. The V gene is TRBV27, the J gene TRBJ2-3; TRBD1 or TRBD2 may be the D gene (5 bases each). Looked up from germline, CDR1 is MNHEY and CDR2 is SMNVEV (reference sequence). The CDR3 runs 17 residues. Trimming took off 4 bases at V and 11 bases at J, with 28 bases between the two ends.